Listed here are 4 T cell receptor beta chains from one sample, sequenced in a study of identical twins. TCRdb analysed the 5' RACE reads with MiXCR anew, one entry per CDR3 protein. The data hold 200,000 to 250,000 distinct CDR3 sequences, with 8% to 11% observed a single time. Sequenced material: memory T cells sorted from blood. The receptor set was obtained from a man aged 50-60 years in good health.

This clonotype was detected only a few times. CDR3 in DNA: TGTGCCAGCAGCTTAGCCCGGGACCAAGGCTATGAGCAGTTCTTC. Its protein product is CASSLARDQGYEQFF. The rearrangement joins TRBV7-2 to TRBJ2-1, with D perhaps assigned TRBD1 or TRBD2 (5 bases each). The V gene's germline CDR1 is SGHTA and CDR2 FQGNSA. This CDR3 has 15 residues. V lost 0 bases and J 8 bases, leaving 14 bases between the germline ends.

This clonotype was recorded once. An end of the junction differs from the germline gene, which may be a read error. This chain joins TRBV20-1 and TRBJ2-3; TRBD1 or TRBD2 may be the D gene (5 bases each). This CDR3 spans 15 amino acids. Per the germline V gene, CDR1 is DFQATT and CDR2 is SNEGSKA (reference sequence). The CDR3 DNA sequence: TGCAGTGCGAGAGGTGGGGGTCTGTTGAGAGATACGCAGTATTTT. Translation: CSARGGGLLRDTQYF.

This chain connects TRBV6-2 or TRBV6-3 to TRBJ1-1; 10 nucleotides align to TRBD1. CDR3 size: 15 residues. Germline-derived CDR1 and CDR2 are MNHEY and SVGEGT. V lost 5 bases to trimming and J lost 3 bases; unmatched junction nucleotides: 6. The CDR3 coding sequence is TGTGCCAGCAGTAAGGGGACAGGGGTGTACACTGAAGCTTTCTTT. Protein sequence: CASSKGTGVYTEAFF.

The rearrangement joins TRBV7-8 to TRBJ2-7; D is undetermined. The V end was cut by 8 bases, the J end by 3 bases, with 8 bases between. CDR1 and CDR2 (germline): SGHVS, FQNEAQ. CDR3 size: 11 residues. This CDR3 reads CASVIGYEQYF. The CDR3, as DNA: TGTGCCAGCGTTATCGGCTACGAGCAGTACTTC.